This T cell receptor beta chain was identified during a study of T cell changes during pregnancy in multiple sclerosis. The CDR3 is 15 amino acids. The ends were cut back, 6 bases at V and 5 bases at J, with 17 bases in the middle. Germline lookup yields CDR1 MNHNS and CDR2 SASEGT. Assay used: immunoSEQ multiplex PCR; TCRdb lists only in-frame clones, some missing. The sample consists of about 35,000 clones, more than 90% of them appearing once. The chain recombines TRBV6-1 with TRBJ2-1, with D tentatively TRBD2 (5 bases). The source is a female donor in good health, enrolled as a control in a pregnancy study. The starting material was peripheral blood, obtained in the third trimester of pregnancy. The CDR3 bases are TGTGCCAGCAGGGTAAAAGGTGGGAGAGACAATGAGCAGTTCTTC. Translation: CASRVKGGRDNEQFF.